Each of the 13 T cell receptor beta chains below was sequenced from the same sample in a study of shared clonotypes between healthy human individuals (dated by TCRdb to the early 2020s). Receptors were amplified or captured by the immunoSEQ multiplex PCR assay. TCRdb limited this immuneACCESS table to in-frame rearrangements with V and J called. A share of clones is missing; checked studies link under half to unresolved V genes, and the rest is unexplained. Here the sample has 2,500,000 or so clones; 90% to 95% occur a single time. The top ten clones comprise around 0.14% of the sample. The sequenced sample consisted of naive CD4+ T cells sorted from blood. Explained via the paper, the cell subset or site label denotes: CD45RA+ positively selected. All receptors come from a man younger than 35 in good health.

The V call is TRBV13, the J call TRBJ1-2; D uncertain. The CDR3 has 15 amino acids. CDR1 is PRHDT and CDR2 is FYEKMQ in the germline V gene (reference sequence). V gave up 5 bases and J gave up 2 bases, with 15 bases separating them. The CDR3 here is CASSGSESPNYGYTF. CDR3 in DNA: TGTGCCAGCAGCGGATCAGAAAGTCCAAACTATGGCTACACCTTC.

As to this clone: Other DNA sequences in this specimen translate into the identical CDR3. This sequence joins TRBV14 and TRBJ1-2; D remains unclear. This CDR3 contains 12 residues. V dropped 0 bases and J dropped 8 bases, with 7 bases sitting between them. The germline CDR1 and CDR2 sequences are SGHDN and FVKESK. CDR3 loop: CASSQDRVGYTF. CDR3 nucleotides: TGTGCCAGCAGCCAAGATCGGGTGGGCTACACCTTC.

In regard to this clone: In the same sample, other DNA sequences code for this CDR3. V gene TRBV30 combines with J gene TRBJ1-1, with 8 bases lining up with TRBD1. Trimming cost V 1 base and J 1 base; bases outside gene matches: 2. CDR1 and CDR2 (germline): GTSNPN, SVGIG (reference sequence). There are 14 residues in the CDR3. The CDR3 sequence is CAWSGGQGNTEAFF. CDR3 in DNA: TGTGCCTGGAGTGGAGGACAGGGGAACACTGAAGCTTTCTTT. Full variable domain (outside the CDR3, taken from reference TRBV30 and TRBJ1-1): SQTIHQWPATLVQPVGSPLSLECTVEGTSNPNLYWYRQAAGRGLQLLFYSVGIGQISSEVPQNLSASRPQDRQFILSSKKLLLSDSGFYLCAWSGGQGNTEAFFGQGTRLTVV.

There are a few counts of this clone. Other DNA sequences in the same sample also yield this CDR3. The chain couples TRBV7-9 to TRBJ1-3; D unclear. V was pared by 1 base and J by 0 bases, with 4 bases between. This CDR3 region has 14 residues. CDR1 and CDR2 (germline): SEHNR, FQNEAQ (reference sequence). The CDR3 DNA reads as TGTGCCAGCAGCTTAGGCGGCTCTGGAAACACCATATATTTT. It translates to CASSLGGSGNTIYF.

The chain employs TRBV27 and TRBJ1-6; 10 nucleotides agree with TRBD1. The CDR3 runs to 18 residues. Losses at the gene ends were 2 bases for V and 9 bases for J; bases not matched to a gene: 13. Germline loops: CDR1 MNHEY, CDR2 SMNVEV (reference sequence). CDR3 loop: CASSLTFVRTGGGSPLHF. As DNA, the CDR3 is TGTGCCAGCAGTTTAACCTTCGTCCGGACAGGGGGAGGTTCACCCCTCCACTTT.

This chain links TRBV13 with TRBJ1-4, with TRBD1 identical over 7 bases. CDR3 length equals 15 residues. Germline V gene data show CDR1 as PRHDT and CDR2 as FYEKMQ (reference sequence). V lost 4 bases, J lost 3 bases, and 5 bases stayed unmatched. In DNA, the CDR3 is TGTGCCAGCAGCTCCAAGGGGGCTCCTAATGAAAAACTGTTTTTT. Its translation is CASSSKGAPNEKLFF.

The V gene is TRBV11-3, the J gene TRBJ2-4, with D tentatively TRBD2 (6 bases). Germline V gene data show CDR1 as SGHNT and CDR2 as YENEEA. The CDR3 runs to 12 residues. The DNA for the CDR3 is TGTGACCCAATCGGGGGCAAAAACATTCAGTACTTC. This codes for CDPIGGKNIQYF.

As to this clone: One end of the junction is discordant with germline, which a read error may explain. The rearrangement links TRBV6-1 to TRBJ1-2; 8 bases agree with TRBD1. Germline CDR1 MNHNS, CDR2 SASEGT. The CDR3 is made up of 13 amino acids. Here the CDR3 reads CASSEGTGSAGAF. The CDR3 nucleotides read TGTGCCAGCAGTGAAGGGACAGGGTCTGCAGGGGCCTTC.

The chain carries TRBV19 and TRBJ1-2; 7 nucleotides align to TRBD1. CDR3 length equals 12 residues. Germline CDR1 is LNHDA and CDR2 is SQIVND (reference sequence). V lost 6 bases to trimming and J lost 8 bases; unmatched junction nucleotides: 6. CDR3 amino acids: CASRTGSGGYTF. CDR3 nucleotides: TGTGCCAGTAGGACAGGGTCGGGAGGCTACACCTTC.

The chain has TRBV25-1 and TRBJ2-7, with 7 bases identical to TRBD1. Per germline, CDR1 MGHDK and CDR2 SYGVNS. Trimming removed 6 bases from V and 3 bases from J; junction bases left unmatched: 17. This CDR3 comprises 17 residues. The CDR3 DNA sequence: TGTGCCAGCAGCCCCCAGCCCGGGACAGCGGCCTACTACGAGCAGTACTTC. It translates to CASSPQPGTAAYYEQYF.

The rearrangement joins TRBV19 to TRBJ1-6; no definite D call. From germline, CDR1 is LNHDA and CDR2 SQIVND (reference sequence). V lost 6 bases to trimming and J lost 7 bases, with 13 bases between them. This CDR3 has 14 amino acids. CDR3 sequence (DNA): TGTGCCAGTAGCGTCAAGGCAGCGAATTCACCCCTCCACTTT. Translation gives CASSVKAANSPLHF.

The chain has TRBV5-4 and TRBJ2-5; D assignment may be TRBD1 or TRBD2 (6 bases each). The V gene lost 5 bases and the J gene lost 3 bases, with 11 bases spanning the gap. The CDR3 is 13 amino acids. CDR1 and CDR2 from the germline V gene are SGHNT and YYREEE (reference sequence). The CDR3 is CASSGGREETQYF. The CDR3 DNA sequence: TGTGCCAGCAGTGGGGGGCGTGAAGAGACCCAGTACTTC. Drawing the rest from reference TRBV5-4 and TRBJ2-5, the complete variable domain is ETGVTQSPTHLIKTRGQQVTLRCSSQSGHNTVSWYQQALGQGPQFIFQYYREEENGRGNFPPRFSGLQFPNYSSELNVNALELDDSALYLCASSGGREETQYFGPGTRLLVL.

V is TRBV11-2 and J is TRBJ2-7; D call uncertain. This CDR3 region has 12 residues. CDR1 is SGHAT, CDR2 FQNNGV, per germline. V was cut by 5 bases and J by 4 bases, with 9 bases left in between. The CDR3 here is CASSQLGYEQYF. CDR3 nucleotides: TGTGCCAGCAGCCAGCTGGGGTACGAGCAGTACTTC.